The 5 T cell receptor beta chains in this list originate from one sample, sequenced in a study of T-cell memory formation after mild COVID-19. One entry per CDR3 protein, called by TCRdb with MiXCR from the 5' RACE reads. The table includes roughly 400,000 distinct CDR3 sequences, roughly 18% detected once. Sample: PBMCs or a T cell subset sorted from them (not recorded which). The source is a man younger than 30 who had mild COVID-19 (a few samples of this study predate the infection). Cell type and time point are not known.

V usage is TRBV7-2 and J usage is TRBJ1-1; TRBD1 aligns across 8 bases. V lost 6 bases, J lost 6 bases, and 12 bases stayed unmatched. This CDR3 spans 15 amino acids. The germline gives CDR1 SGHTA, CDR2 FQGNSA. The CDR3 is CASRTPTRGLAEAFF. For the CDR3, the DNA is TGTGCCAGCAGAACTCCTACCAGGGGGCTTGCTGAAGCTTTCTTT.

This clonotype was detected only a few times. The gene calls are TRBV3-1 and TRBJ2-3, with 8 positions matching TRBD1. This CDR3 is built from 16 residues. Germline CDR1 reads LGHDT; CDR2 reads YNNKEL (reference sequence). The junction had 8 bases not matched to a gene; V was cut back by 1 base and J by 5 bases. CDR3 sequence: CASSQAQQGGRDTQYF. DNA for the CDR3: TGTGCCAGCAGCCAAGCCCAACAGGGGGGTAGAGATACGCAGTATTTT.

This clonotype has more than one count but fewer than ten. The chain employs TRBV25-1 and TRBJ2-1; D not certain. Germline V gives CDR1 MGHDK, CDR2 SYGVNS. V lost 1 base and J 1 base, leaving 11 bases between the germline ends. The length of the CDR3 is 16 residues. The CDR3, as DNA: TGTGCCAGCAGTGAATGGTCCGCAGGTTCCTACAATGAGCAGTTCTTC. Translating gives CASSEWSAGSYNEQFF.

This clonotype showed up just a few times. The rearrangement joins TRBV4-2 to TRBJ1-4, with a weak D call TRBD1 (6 bases). The V end lost 3 bases, the J end lost 7 bases, and 15 bases lay between the germline ends. The length of the CDR3 is 15 residues. Germline CDR1 and CDR2: LGHNA and YNFKEQ. The CDR3: CASSQAGGAAEKLFF. CDR3 DNA: TGTGCCAGCAGCCAGGCCGGGGGCGCCGCTGAAAAACTGTTTTTT.

The rearrangement uses TRBV29-1 and TRBJ2-2; D may be TRBD1 or TRBD2 (6 bases each). This CDR3 is 15 amino acids long. Germline V CDR1 and CDR2: SQVTM, ANQGSEA. The V end was cut by 4 bases, the J end by 1 base, with 13 bases between. The CDR3, as DNA: TGCAGCGTTGGTTCGGGGGCAAAGAACACCGGGGAGCTGTTTTTT. It specifies CSVGSGAKNTGELFF.